This TCR beta chain stems from a study of blood T cell repertoires in COVID-19. Study background: Material from acute and convalescent COVID-19 was sourced from the United States, Italy and Spain. PBMCs, B-cell-depleted T cells, or T cells provided the cDNA or gDNA that made up the material.

In the source study's methods: Amplified reference gene primers provided the basis for estimating nucleated cell counts. Some clones are missing from TCRdb's copy, which holds only in-frame ones; the method was immunoSEQ multiplex PCR. V and J calls and clone size are given by that table; D and trimming were obtained from the DNA. The sample includes about 380,000 clones, roughly 86% of them seen just once. Looked up from germline, CDR1 is LGHNA and CDR2 is YNFKEQ. CDR3 length: 16 residues. The V gene lost 3 bases and the J gene lost 9 bases, with 21 bases spanning the gap. Sequenced material: peripheral blood. J is TRBJ2-1 and V is TRBV4-2; D possibly corresponds to TRBD2 (6 bases). This clonotype was obtained from a human donor with acute or convalescent COVID-19. The donor label of this sample is uncertain. CDR3 coding DNA: TGTGCCAGCAGCCATTTTCAGAAGGCGGAGGGCGGTGAGCAGTTCTTC. Translation gives CASSHFQKAEGGEQFF.